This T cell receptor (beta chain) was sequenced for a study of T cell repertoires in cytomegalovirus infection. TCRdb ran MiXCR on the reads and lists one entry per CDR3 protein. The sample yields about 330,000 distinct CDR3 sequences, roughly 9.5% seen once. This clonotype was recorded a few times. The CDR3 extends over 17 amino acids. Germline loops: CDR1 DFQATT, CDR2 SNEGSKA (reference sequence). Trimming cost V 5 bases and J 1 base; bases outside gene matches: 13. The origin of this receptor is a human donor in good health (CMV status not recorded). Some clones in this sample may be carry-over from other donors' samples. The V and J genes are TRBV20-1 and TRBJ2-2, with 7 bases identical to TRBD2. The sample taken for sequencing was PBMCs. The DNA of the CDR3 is TGCAGTGCTTCAAGGGCTAGCGGAGGTCGGAACACCGGGGAGCTGTTTTTT. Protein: CSASRASGGRNTGELFF.